This paragraph covers one T cell receptor beta chain sequence. The data originate from a study of blood T cell repertoires in COVID-19. Methods used by the authors: By means of reference gene primer amplification, nucleated cell counts were estimated. Clones were read by immunoSEQ multiplex PCR, and TCRdb kept only the in-frame ones, dropping some. Clonal size and the V and J genes are those of that table, whereas D and trimming came from the DNA. The data hold approximately 220,000 clones, with approximately 90% observed a single time. V shed 1 base, J shed 4 bases, and the junction held 4 bases outside the gene matches. The CDR3 consists of 15 residues. Germline assignment: CDR1 WNHNN and CDR2 SYGVQD (reference sequence).

The chain uses TRBV10-1 and TRBJ1-1, with 9 bases matching TRBD1. This sequence was found in a woman between 40 and 50 years old with acute COVID-19. Sequences were obtained from PBMCs or T cells enriched from blood (not recorded which). The CDR3 DNA follows: TGCGCCAGCAGTGAGTTCCGGACAGGGGCCACTGAAGCTTTCTTT. Its protein is CASSEFRTGATEAFF.